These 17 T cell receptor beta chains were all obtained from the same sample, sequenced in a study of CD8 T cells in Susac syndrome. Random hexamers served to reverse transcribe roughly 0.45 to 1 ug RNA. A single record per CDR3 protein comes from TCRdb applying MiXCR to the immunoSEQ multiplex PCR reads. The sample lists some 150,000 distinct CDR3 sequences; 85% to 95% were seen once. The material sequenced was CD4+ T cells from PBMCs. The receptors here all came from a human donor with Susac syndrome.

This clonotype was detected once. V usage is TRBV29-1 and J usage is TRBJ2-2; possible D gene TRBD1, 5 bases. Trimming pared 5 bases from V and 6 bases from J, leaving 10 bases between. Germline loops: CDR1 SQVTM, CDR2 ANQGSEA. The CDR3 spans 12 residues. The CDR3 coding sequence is TGCAGCGTTTGGGGCAGCCCCGGGGAGCTGTTTTTT. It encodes CSVWGSPGELFF.

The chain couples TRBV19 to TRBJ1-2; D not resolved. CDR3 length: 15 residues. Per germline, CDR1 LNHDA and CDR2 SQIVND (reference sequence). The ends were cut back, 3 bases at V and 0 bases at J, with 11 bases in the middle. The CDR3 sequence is CASSMISDSNYGYTF. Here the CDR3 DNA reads TGTGCCAGTAGTATGATTTCGGACTCTAACTATGGCTACACCTTC.

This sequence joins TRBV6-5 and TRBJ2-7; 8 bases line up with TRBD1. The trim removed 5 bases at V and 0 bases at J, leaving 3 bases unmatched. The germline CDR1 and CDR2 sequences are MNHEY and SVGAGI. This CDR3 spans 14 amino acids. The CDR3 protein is CASSRQGSSYEQYF. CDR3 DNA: TGTGCCAGCAGTCGACAGGGGAGCTCCTACGAGCAGTACTTC.

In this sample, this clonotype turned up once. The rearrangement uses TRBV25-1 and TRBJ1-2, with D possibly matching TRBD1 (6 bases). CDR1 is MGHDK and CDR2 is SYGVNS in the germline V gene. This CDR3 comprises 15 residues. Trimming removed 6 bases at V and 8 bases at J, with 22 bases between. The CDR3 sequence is CASRDKSGGLGGYTF. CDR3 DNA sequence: TGTGCCAGCAGAGACAAGAGCGGGGGCCTAGGAGGCTACACCTTC.

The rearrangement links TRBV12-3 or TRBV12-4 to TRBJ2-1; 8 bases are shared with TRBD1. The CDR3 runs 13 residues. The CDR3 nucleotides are TGTGCTTCCGGGACAGGCGCCTACAATGAGCAGTTCTTC. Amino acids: CASGTGAYNEQFF.

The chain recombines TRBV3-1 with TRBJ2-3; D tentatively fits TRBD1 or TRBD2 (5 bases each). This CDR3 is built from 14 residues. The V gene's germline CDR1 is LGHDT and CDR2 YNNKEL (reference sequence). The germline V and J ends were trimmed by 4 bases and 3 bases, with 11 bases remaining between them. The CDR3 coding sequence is TGTGCCAGCAGCCCTAGAGGGGTAACAGATACGCAGTATTTT. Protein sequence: CASSPRGVTDTQYF.

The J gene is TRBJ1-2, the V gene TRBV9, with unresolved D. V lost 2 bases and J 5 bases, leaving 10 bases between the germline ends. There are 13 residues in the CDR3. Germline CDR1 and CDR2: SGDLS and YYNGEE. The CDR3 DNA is TGTGCCAGCAGCGTCGATGGCGATTATGGCTACACCTTC. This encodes CASSVDGDYGYTF.

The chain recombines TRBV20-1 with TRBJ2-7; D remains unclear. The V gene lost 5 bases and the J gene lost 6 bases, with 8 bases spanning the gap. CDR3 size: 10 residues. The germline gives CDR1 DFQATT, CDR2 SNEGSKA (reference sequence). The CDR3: CSAEASEQYF. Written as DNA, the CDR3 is TGCAGTGCTGAGGCATCCGAGCAGTACTTC.

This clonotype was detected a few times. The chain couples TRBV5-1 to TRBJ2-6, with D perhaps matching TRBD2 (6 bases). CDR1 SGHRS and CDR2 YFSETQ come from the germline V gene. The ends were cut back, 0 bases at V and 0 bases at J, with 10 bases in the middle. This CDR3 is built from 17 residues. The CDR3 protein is CASSLAGGLSGANVLTF. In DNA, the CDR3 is TGCGCCAGCAGCTTGGCCGGGGGTCTCTCTGGGGCCAACGTCCTGACTTTC.

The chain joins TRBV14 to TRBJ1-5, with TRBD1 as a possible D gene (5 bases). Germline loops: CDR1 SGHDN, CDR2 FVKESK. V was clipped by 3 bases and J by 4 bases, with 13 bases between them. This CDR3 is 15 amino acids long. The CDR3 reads CASSHRGAENQPQHF. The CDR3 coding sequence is TGTGCCAGCAGCCACAGAGGGGCAGAGAATCAGCCCCAGCATTTT.

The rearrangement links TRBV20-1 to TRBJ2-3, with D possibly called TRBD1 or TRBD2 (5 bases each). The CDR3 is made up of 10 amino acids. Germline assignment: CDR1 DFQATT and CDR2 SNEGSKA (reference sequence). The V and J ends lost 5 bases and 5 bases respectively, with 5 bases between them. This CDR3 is CSAGGDTQYF. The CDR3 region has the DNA TGCAGTGCTGGGGGAGATACGCAGTATTTT.

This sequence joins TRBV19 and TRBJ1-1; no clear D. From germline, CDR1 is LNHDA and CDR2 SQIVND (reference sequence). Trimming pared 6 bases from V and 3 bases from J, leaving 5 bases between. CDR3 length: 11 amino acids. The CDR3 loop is CASRRDTEAFF. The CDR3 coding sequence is TGTGCCAGTAGGCGGGACACTGAAGCTTTCTTT. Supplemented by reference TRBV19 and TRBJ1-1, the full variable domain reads DGGITQSPKYLFRKEGQNVTLSCEQNLNHDAMYWYRQDPGQGLRLIYYSQIVNDFQKGDIAEGYSVSREKKESFPLTVTSAQKNPTAFYLCASRRDTEAFFGQGTRLTVV.

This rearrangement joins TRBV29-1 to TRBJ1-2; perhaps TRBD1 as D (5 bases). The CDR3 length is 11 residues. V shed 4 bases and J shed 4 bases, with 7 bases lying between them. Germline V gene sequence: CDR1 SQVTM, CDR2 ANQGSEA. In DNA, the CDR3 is TGCAGCGTTGGAGGGGCCTATGGCTACACCTTC. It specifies CSVGGAYGYTF.

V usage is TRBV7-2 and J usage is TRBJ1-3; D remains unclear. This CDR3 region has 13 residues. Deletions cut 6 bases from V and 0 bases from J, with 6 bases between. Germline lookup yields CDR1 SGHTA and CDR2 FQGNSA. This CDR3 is CASRQSSGNTIYF. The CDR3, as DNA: TGTGCCAGCAGGCAAAGCTCTGGAAACACCATATATTTT.

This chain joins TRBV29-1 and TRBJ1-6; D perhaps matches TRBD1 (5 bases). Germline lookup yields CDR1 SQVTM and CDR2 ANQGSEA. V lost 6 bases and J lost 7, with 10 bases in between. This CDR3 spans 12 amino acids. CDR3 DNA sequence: TGCAGCGTGGGGGACGGCAATTCACCCCTCCACTTT. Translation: CSVGDGNSPLHF.

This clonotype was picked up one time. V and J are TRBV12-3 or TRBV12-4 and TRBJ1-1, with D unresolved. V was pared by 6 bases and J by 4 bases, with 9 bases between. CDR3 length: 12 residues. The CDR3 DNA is TGTGCCAGCAGGGCGCTAGGCACTGAAGCTTTCTTT. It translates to CASRALGTEAFF.

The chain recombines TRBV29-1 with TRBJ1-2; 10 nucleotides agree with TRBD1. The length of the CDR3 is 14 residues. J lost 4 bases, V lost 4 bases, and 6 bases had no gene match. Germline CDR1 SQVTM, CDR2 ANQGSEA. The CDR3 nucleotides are TGCAGCGTTGGGGACAGGGGCTTTCTCTATGGCTACACCTTC. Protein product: CSVGDRGFLYGYTF. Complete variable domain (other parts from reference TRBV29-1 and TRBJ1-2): SAVISQKPSRDICQRGTSLTIQCQVDSQVTMMFWYRQQPGQSLTLIATANQGSEATYESGFVIDKFPISRPNLTFSTLTVSNMSPEDSSIYLCSVGDRGFLYGYTFGSGTRLTVV.